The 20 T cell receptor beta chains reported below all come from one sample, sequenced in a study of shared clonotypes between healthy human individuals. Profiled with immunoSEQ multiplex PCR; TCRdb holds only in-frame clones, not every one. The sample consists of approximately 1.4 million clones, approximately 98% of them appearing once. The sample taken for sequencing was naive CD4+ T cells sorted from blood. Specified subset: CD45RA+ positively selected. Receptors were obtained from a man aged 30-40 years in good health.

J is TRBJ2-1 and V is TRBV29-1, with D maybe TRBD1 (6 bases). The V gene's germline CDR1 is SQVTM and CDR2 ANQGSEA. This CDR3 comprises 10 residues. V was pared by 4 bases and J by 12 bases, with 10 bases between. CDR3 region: CSVGGQSQFF. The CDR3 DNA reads TGCAGCGTTGGAGGACAGTCGCAGTTCTTC.

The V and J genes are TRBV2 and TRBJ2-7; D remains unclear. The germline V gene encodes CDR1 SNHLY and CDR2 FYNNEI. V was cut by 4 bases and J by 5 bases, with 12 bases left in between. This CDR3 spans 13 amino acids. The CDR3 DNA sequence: TGTGCCAGCAGTGGGGGTTTGTCTAACGAGCAGTACTTC. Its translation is CASSGGLSNEQYF.

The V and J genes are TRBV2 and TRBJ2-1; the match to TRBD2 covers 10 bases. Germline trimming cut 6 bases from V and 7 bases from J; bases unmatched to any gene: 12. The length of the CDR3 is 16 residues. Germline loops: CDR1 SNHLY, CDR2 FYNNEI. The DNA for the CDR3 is TGTGCCAGCAGCGGTCCGGGACTACTAGCGGGAAATGAGCAGTTCTTC. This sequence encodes CASSGPGLLAGNEQFF.

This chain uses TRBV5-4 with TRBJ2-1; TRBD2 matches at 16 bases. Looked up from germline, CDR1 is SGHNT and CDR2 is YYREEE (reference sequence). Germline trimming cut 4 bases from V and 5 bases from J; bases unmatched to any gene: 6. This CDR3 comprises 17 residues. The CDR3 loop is CASSLGLAGGPDNEQFF. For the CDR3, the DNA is TGTGCCAGCAGCCTGGGACTAGCGGGAGGGCCCGACAATGAGCAGTTCTTC.

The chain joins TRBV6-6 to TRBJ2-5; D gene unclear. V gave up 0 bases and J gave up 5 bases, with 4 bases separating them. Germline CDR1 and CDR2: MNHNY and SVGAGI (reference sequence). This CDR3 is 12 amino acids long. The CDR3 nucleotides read TGTGCCAGCAGTTACTCATGGGAGACCCAGTACTTC. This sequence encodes CASSYSWETQYF.

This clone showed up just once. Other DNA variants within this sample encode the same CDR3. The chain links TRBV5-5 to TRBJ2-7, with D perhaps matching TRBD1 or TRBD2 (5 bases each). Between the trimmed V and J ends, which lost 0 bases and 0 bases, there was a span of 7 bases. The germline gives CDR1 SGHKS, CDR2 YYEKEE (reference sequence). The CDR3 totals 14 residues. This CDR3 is CASSLGGSSYEQYF. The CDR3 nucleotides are TGTGCCAGCAGCTTGGGGGGGAGCTCCTACGAGCAGTACTTC.

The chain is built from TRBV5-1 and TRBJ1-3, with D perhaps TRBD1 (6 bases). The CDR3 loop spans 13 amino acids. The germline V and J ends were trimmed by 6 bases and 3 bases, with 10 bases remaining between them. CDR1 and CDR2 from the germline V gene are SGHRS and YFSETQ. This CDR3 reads CASTTGFGNTIYF. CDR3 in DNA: TGCGCCAGCACCACAGGGTTTGGAAACACCATATATTTT.

The CDR3 DNA reads as TGTGCCTGGAGTGTACAGATGAACACTGAAGCTTTCTTT. Translated, it gives CAWSVQMNTEAFF. The gene calls are TRBV30 and TRBJ1-1; D gene uncertain. Trimming stripped 0 bases from V and 0 bases from J, with 5 bases between. The CDR3 runs to 13 residues. Germline lookup yields CDR1 GTSNPN and CDR2 SVGIG (reference sequence).

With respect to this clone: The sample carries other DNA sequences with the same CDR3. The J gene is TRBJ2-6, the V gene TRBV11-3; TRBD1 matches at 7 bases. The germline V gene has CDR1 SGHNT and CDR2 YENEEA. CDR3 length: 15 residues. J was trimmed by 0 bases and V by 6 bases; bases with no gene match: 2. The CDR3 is CASSPGGSGANVLTF. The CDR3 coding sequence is TGTGCCAGCAGTCCAGGGGGCTCTGGGGCCAACGTCCTGACTTTC.

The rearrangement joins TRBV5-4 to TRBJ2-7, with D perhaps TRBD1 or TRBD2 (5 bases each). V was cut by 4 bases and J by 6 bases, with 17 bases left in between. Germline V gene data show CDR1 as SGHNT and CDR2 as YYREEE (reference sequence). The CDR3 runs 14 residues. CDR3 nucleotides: TGTGCCAGCAGCCCAGGGACCCGCTCATCCGAGCAGTACTTC. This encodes CASSPGTRSSEQYF.

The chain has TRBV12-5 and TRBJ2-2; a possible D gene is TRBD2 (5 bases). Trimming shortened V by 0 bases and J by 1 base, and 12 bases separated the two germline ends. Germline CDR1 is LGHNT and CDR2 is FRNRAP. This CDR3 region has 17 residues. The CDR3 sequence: CASGLVLGRENTGELFF. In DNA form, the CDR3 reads TGTGCTAGTGGTTTGGTACTAGGCAGAGAGAACACCGGGGAGCTGTTTTTT.

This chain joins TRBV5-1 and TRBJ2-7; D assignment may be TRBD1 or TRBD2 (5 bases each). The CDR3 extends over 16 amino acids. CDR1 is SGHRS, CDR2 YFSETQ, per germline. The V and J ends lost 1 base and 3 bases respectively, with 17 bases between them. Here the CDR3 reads CASSLLSPGASYEQYF. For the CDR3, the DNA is TGCGCCAGCAGCTTGTTGAGCCCCGGGGCCAGCTACGAGCAGTACTTC.

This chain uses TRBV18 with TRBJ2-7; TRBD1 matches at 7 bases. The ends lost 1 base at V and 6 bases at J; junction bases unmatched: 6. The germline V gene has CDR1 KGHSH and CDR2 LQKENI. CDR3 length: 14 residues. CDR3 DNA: TGTGCCAGCTCACCACAGGGACAGCCTCTCGAGCAGTACTTC. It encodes CASSPQGQPLEQYF.

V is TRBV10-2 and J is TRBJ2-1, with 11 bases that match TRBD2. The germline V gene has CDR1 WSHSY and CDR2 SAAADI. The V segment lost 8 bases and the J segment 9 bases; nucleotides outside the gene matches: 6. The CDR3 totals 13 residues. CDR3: CASRGLAGGEQFF. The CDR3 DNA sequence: TGCGCCAGCCGCGGACTAGCGGGCGGTGAGCAGTTCTTC.

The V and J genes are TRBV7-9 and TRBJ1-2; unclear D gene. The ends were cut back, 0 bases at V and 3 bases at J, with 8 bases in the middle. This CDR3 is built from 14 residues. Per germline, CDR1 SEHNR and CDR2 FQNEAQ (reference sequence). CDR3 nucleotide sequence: TGTGCCAGCAGCTTAGCGGGCACCGACTATGGCTACACCTTC. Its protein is CASSLAGTDYGYTF. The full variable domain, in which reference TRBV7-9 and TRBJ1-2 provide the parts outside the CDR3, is DTGVSQNPRHKITKRGQNVTFRCDPISEHNRLYWYRQTLGQGPEFLTYFQNEAQLEKSRLLSDRFSAERPKGSFSTLEIQRTEQGDSAMYLCASSLAGTDYGYTFGSGTRLTVV.

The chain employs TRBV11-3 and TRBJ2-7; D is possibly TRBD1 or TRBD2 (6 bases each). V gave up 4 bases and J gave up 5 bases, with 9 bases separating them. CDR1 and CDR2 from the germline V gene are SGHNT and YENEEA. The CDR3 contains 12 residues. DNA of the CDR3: TGTGCCAGCAGCTCAAGGGGGGACGAGCAGTACTTC. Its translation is CASSSRGDEQYF.

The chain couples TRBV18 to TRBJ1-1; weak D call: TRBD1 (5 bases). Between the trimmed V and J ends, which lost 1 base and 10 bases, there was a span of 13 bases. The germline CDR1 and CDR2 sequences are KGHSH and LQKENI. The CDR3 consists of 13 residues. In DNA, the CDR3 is TGTGCCAGCTCACCACGGTCAGGGAGAAGAGCTTTCTTT. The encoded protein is CASSPRSGRRAFF.

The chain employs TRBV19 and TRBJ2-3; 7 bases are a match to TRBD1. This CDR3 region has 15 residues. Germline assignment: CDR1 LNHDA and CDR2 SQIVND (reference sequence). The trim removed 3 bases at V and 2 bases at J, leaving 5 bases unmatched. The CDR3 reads CASSIGQALTDTQYF. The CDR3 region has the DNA TGTGCCAGTAGTATCGGACAGGCGCTCACAGATACGCAGTATTTT.

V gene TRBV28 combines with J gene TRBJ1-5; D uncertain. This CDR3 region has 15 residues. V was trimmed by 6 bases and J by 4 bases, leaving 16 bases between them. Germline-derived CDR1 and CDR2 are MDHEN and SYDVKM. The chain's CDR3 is CASSRRAQANQPQHF. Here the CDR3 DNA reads TGTGCCAGCAGCCGAAGGGCCCAAGCAAATCAGCCCCAGCATTTT.

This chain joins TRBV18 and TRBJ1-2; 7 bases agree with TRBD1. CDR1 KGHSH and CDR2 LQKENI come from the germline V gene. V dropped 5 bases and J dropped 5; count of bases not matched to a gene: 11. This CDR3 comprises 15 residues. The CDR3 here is CASSTLRDSEYGYTF. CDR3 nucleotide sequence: TGTGCCAGCTCAACGCTCCGGGACAGCGAGTATGGCTACACCTTC.